This TCR beta chain stems from a study of CD8 T cells in Susac syndrome. CDR1 is SNHLY and CDR2 is FYNNEI in the germline V gene. The CDR3 has 14 amino acids. With 6 bases removed from V and 4 bases from J, the gap between germline ends came to 16 bases. This clonotype has a single count. Reverse transcription of roughly 0.5 to 1 ug RNA was carried out with random hexamers. TCRdb called the immunoSEQ multiplex PCR reads again in MiXCR, with one record for every CDR3 protein. The sample consists of some 130,000 distinct CDR3 sequences, roughly 76% of them appearing once. Through negative isolation, CD4+ and CD8+ T cells were obtained, while TEMRA cells were enriched using FACS.

The TCR sequence derives from a human donor with multiple sclerosis. The sequenced sample consisted of CD8+ T cells from PBMCs. This chain links TRBV2 with TRBJ2-7; either TRBD1 or TRBD2 may supply D (5 bases each). Here the CDR3 DNA reads TGTGCCAGCAGAGGGACGGAGGACTTATACGAGCAGTACGTC. The encoded protein is CASRGTEDLYEQYV.